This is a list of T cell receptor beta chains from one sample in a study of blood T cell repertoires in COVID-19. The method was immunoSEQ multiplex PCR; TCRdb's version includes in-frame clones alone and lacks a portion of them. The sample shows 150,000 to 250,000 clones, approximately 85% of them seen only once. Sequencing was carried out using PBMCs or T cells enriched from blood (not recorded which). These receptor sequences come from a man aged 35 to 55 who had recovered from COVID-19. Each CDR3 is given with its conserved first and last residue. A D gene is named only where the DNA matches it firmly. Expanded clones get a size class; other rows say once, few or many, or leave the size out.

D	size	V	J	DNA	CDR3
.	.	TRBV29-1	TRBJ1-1	TGCAGCGTTGAAGGAGCGACAGATCTCATGAACACTGAAGCTTTCTTT	CSVEGATDLMNTEAFF
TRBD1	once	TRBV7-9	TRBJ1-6	TGTGCCAGCAGCTCGATCGACAGGGGATATTCACCCCTCCACTTT	CASSSIDRGYSPLHF
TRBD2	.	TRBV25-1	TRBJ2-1	TGTGCCAGCAGTGAAGTCGGCGGGAGGGCCAATGAGCAGTTCTTC	CASSEVGGRANEQFF
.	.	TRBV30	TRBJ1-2	TGTGCCTGGAGTGTACAGGTGACCTCAAATGGCTACACCTTC	CAWSVQVTSNGYTF
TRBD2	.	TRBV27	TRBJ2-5	TGTGCCAGCAGTTCGAAGCGGGAGGGCCGTGAGACCCAGTACTTC	CASSSKREGRETQYF
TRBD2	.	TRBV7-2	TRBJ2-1	TGTGCCAGCAGCTCGGCTAGCGGGATATACAATGAGCAGTTCTTC	CASSSASGIYNEQFF
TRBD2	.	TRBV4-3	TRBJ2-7	TGCGCCAGCAGCCAAGATAGAGCGGGAGTAGGGCACGAGCAGTACTTC	CASSQDRAGVGHEQYF
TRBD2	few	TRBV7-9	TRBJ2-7	TGTGCCAGCAGCTTAGCCCTAGCGGGGACTCATCTCGAGCAGTACTTC	CASSLALAGTHLEQYF
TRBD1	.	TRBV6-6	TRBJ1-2	TGTGCCAGCAGCGCCCCCGGGACAGCGAGCTTCTATGGCTACACCTTC	CASSAPGTASFYGYTF
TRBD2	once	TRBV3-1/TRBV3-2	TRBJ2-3	TGTGCCAGCAGCGGACTAGCATCAGATACGCAGTATTTT	CASSGLASDTQYF
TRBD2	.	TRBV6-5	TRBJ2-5	TGTGCCAGCACCCGGACTAGCGGGAGATCGGAGACCCAGTACTTC	CASTRTSGRSETQYF
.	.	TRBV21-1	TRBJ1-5	TGTGCCAGCAGCAATGGTCGGGGAAACCATCAGCCCCAGCATTTT	CASSNGRGNHQPQHF
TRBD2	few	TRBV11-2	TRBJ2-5	TGTGCCAGCAGCCCGGGACTAGATCAAGAGACCCAGTACTTC	CASSPGLDQETQYF
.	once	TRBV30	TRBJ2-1	TGTGCCTGGGGTACAGGGACCCGTTACAATGAGCAGTTCTTC	CAWGTGTRYNEQFF
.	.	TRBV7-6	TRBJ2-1	TGTGCCAGCGGCGGGCCCTACAATGAGCAGTTCTTC	CASGGPYNEQFF
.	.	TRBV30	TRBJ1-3	TGTGCCTGGAGTGTAACAGGGAAAAACACCATATATTTT	CAWSVTGKNTIYF
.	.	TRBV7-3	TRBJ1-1	TGTGCCAGCAGTGGACAGAACACTGAAGCTTTCTTT	CASSGQNTEAFF
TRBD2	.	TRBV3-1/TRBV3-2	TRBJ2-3	TGTGCCAGCAGCCAAGGGATGGGTAGCGGGGGTGTGCAATATTTT	CASSQGMGSGGVQYF
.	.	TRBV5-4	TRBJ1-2	TGTGCCAGCAGCTTGGACAGGGACCCCTATGGCTACACCTTC	CASSLDRDPYGYTF
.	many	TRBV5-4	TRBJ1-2	TGTGCCAGCAGCTTGTTCTCGGGGAGCGACTATGGCTACACCTTC	CASSLFSGSDYGYTF
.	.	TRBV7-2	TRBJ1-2	TGTGCCAGCAGCTTAGCGCAGGGACTTAACTATGGCTACACCTTC	CASSLAQGLNYGYTF
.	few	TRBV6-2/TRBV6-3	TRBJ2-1	TGTGCCAGCAGTTCGGTCACGCTCTCCTACAATGAGCAGTTCTTC	CASSSVTLSYNEQFF
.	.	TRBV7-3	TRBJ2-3	TGTGCCAGCAGCTTACGACTAGACGCAGATACGCAGTATTTT	CASSLRLDADTQYF
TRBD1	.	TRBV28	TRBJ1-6	TGTGCCAGCACGGGACAGGATAATTCACCCCTCCACTTT	CASTGQDNSPLHF
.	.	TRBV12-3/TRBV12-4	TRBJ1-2	TGTGCCAGCAGTTTGGAGGGATCTTATGGCTACACCTTC	CASSLEGSYGYTF
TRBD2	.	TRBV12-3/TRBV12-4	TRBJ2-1	TGTGCCAGCAGGGCGGGAGAGGAGCTTGTGCAGTTCTTC	CASRAGEELVQFF
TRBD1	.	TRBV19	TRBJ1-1	TGTGCCAGCGGAGGGGGCAGGGACACTGAAGCTTTCTTT	CASGGGRDTEAFF
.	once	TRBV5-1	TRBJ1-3	TGCGCCAGCAGCCCCGGCCCCGGGGAGAACACCATATATTTT	CASSPGPGENTIYF
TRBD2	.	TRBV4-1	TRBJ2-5	TGCGCCAGCAGCCAGTTGCTAGCGGGAGAAGAGACCCAGTACTTC	CASSQLLAGEETQYF
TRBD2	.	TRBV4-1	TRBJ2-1	TGCGCCAGCAGCCAGGCCCCTAGCGGGAGCGTTGAGCAGTTCTTC	CASSQAPSGSVEQFF
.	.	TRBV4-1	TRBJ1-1	TGCGCCAGCAGCGGACGCATGGGACTTCCGAACACTGAAGCTTTCTTT	CASSGRMGLPNTEAFF
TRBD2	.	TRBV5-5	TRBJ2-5	TGTGCCAGCAGTCCCGGGACTAGTTTGGAGACCCAGTACTTC	CASSPGTSLETQYF
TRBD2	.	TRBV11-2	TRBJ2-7	TGTGCCAGCAGCTTACGTACTAGCGAAGACTCCTACGAGCAGTACTTC	CASSLRTSEDSYEQYF
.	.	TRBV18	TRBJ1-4	TGTGCCAGCTCAGTGACAGAGGAGGAAAAACTGTTTTTT	CASSVTEEEKLFF
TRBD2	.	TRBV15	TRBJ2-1	TGTGCCACCGGCCAGGGATCGGGAGGGCCGAGGAATGAGCAGTTCTTC	CATGQGSGGPRNEQFF
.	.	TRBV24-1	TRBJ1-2	TGTGCCACCAGTGGGTACAATGGGCCGGCTAACTATGGCTACACCTTC	CATSGYNGPANYGYTF
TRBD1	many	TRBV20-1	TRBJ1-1	TGCAGTGCTAGTGACAGGGTCGTAAACACTGAAGCTTTCTTT	CSASDRVVNTEAFF
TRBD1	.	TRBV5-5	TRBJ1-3	TGTGCCAGCAGCTTGGTGGGGGACAGGTCTGGAAACACCATATATTTT	CASSLVGDRSGNTIYF
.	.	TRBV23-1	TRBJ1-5	TGCGCCAGCAGTCAATCGCTGGGGCATCAGCCCCAGCATTTT	CASSQSLGHQPQHF
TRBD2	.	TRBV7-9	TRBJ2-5	TGTGCCAGCAGCTCAACCCTGGGGGGGTCAGAGACCCAGTACTTC	CASSSTLGGSETQYF
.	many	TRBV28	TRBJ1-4	TGTGCCAGCAGACTGGACAACGAAAAACTGTTTTTT	CASRLDNEKLFF
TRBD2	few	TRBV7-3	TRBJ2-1	TGTGCCAGCAGCTTTTTTTCTAGAAGAGGACTAGCGGGAGCCCTGTCCTACAATGAGCAGTTCTTC	CASSFFSRRGLAGALSYNEQFF
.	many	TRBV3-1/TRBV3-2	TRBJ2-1	TGTGCCAGCAGTGACAGGGGGCGCGTAGCGGGAGACAATGAGCAGTTCTTC	CASSDRGRVAGDNEQFF